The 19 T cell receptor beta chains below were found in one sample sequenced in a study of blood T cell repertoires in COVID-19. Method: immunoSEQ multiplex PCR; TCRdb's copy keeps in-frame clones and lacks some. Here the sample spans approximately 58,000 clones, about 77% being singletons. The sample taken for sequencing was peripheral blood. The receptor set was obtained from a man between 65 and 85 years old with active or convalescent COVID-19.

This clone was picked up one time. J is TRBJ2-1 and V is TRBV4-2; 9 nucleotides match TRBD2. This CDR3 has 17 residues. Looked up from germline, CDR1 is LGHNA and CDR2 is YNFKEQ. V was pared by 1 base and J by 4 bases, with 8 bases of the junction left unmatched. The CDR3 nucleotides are TGTGCCAGCAGCCAAGGTCAGGGGACTAGCAGATACAATGAGCAGTTCTTC. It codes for CASSQGQGTSRYNEQFF.

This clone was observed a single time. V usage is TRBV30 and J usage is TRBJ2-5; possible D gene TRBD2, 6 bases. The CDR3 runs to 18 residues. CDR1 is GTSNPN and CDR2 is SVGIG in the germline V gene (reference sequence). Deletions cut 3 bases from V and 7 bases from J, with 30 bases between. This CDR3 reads CAWSLGGAYAQEWLTQYF. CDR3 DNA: TGTGCCTGGAGCCTCGGGGGTGCCTACGCCCAGGAGTGGTTGACCCAGTACTTC.

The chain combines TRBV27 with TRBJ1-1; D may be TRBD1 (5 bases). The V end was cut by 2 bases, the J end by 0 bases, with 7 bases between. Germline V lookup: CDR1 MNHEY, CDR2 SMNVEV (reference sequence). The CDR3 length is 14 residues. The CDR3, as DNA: TGTGCCAGCAGTTTAGACAGAATGAACACTGAAGCTTTCTTT. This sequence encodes CASSLDRMNTEAFF.

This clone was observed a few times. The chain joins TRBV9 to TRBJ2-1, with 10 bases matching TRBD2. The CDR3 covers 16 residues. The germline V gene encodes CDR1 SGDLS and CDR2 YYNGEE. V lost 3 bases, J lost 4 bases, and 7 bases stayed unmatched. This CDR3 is CASSAIAGGLYNEQFF. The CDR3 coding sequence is TGTGCCAGCAGCGCTATAGCGGGGGGCCTTTACAATGAGCAGTTCTTC.

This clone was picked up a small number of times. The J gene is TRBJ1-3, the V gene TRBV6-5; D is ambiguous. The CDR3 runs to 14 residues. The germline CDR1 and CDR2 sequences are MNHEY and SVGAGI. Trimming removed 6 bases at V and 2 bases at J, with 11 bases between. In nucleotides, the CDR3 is TGTGCCAGCAGCGAGGGTAGGGCTGGAAACACCATATATTTT. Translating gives CASSEGRAGNTIYF.

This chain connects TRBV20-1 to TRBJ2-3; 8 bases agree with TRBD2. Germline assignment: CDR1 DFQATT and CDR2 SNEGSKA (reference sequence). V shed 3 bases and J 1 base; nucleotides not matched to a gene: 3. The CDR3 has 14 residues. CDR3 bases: TGCAGTGCTAGTCCGACTAGCGGCACAGATACGCAGTATTTT. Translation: CSASPTSGTDTQYF.

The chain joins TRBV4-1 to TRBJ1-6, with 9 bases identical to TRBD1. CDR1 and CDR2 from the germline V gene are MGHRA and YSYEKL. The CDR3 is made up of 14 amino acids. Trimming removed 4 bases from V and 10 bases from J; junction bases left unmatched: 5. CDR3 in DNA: TGCGCCAGCAGCCCTACTGGGACAGGGTCACCCCTCCACTTT. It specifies CASSPTGTGSPLHF.

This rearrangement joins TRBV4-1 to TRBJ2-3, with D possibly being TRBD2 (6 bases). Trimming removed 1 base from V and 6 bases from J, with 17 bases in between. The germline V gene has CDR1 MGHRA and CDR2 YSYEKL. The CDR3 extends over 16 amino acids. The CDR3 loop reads CASSQGDAGRRDTQYF. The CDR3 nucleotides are TGCGCCAGCAGCCAAGGAGATGCGGGGAGGCGCGATACGCAGTATTTT.

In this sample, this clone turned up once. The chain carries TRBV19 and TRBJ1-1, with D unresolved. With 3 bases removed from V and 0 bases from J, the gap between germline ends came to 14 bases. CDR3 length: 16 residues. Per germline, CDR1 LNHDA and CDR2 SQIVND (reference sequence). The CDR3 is CASSIADFLMNTEAFF. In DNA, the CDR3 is TGTGCCAGTAGTATCGCGGATTTCCTAATGAACACTGAAGCTTTCTTT. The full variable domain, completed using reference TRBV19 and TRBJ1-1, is DGGITQSPKYLFRKEGQNVTLSCEQNLNHDAMYWYRQDPGQGLRLIYYSQIVNDFQKGDIAEGYSVSREKKESFPLTVTSAQKNPTAFYLCASSIADFLMNTEAFFGQGTRLTVV.

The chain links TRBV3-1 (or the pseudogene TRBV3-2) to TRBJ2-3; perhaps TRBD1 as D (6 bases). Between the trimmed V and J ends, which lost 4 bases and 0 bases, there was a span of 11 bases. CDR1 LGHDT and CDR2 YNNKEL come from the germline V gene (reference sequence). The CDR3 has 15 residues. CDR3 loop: CASSLGQFSTDTQYF. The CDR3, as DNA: TGTGCCAGCAGCCTTGGACAGTTTAGCACAGATACGCAGTATTTT.

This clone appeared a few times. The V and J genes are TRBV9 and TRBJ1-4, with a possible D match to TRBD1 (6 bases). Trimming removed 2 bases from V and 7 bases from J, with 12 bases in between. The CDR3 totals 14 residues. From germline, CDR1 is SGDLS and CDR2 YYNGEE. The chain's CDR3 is CASSVDRNPEKLFF. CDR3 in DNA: TGTGCCAGCAGCGTCGACAGGAACCCTGAAAAACTGTTTTTT.

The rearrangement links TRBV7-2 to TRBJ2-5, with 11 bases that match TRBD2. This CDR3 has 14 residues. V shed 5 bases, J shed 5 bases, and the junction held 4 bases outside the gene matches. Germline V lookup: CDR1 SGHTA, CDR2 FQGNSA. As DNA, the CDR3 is TGTGCCAGCAGCCCGGGACTAGCGGTCGAGACCCAGTACTTC. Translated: CASSPGLAVETQYF.

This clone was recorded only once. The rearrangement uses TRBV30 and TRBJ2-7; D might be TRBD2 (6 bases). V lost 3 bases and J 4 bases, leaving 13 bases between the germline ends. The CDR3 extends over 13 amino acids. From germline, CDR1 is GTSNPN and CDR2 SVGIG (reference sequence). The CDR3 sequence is CAWSVPGEYEQYF. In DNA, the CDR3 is TGTGCCTGGAGCGTCCCGGGGGAGTACGAGCAGTACTTC.

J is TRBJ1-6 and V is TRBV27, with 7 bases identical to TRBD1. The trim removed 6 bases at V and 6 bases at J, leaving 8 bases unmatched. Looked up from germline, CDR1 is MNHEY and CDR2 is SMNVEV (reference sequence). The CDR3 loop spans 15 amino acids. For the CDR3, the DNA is TGTGCCAGCAGGGACCGGACAGGACTTAATTCACCCCTCCACTTT. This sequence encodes CASRDRTGLNSPLHF.

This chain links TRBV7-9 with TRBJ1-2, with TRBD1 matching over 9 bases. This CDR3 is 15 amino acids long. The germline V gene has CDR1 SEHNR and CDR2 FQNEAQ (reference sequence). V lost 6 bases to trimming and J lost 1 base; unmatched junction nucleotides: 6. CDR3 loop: CASRAPGQGNYGYTF. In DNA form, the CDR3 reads TGTGCCAGCAGAGCCCCGGGACAGGGTAACTATGGCTACACCTTC.

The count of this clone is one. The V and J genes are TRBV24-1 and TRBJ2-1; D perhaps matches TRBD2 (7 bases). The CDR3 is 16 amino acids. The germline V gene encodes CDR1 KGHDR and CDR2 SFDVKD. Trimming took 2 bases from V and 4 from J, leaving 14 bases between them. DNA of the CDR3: TGTGCCACCAGTGATTCAAAGGGGGGGGATTACAATGAGCAGTTCTTC. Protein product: CATSDSKGGDYNEQFF.

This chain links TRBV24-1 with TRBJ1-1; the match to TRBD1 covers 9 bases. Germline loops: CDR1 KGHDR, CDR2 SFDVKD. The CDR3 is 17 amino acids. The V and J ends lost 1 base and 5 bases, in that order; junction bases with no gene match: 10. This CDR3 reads CATSDLKWDREDTEAFF. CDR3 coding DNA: TGTGCCACCAGTGATTTAAAGTGGGACAGGGAGGATACTGAAGCTTTCTTT.

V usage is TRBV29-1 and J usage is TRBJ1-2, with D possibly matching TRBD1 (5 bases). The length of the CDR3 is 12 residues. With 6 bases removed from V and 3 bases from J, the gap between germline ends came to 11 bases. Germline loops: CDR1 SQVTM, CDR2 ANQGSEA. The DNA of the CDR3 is TGCAGCGTGACTAGCAGGGACTATGGCTACACCTTC. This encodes CSVTSRDYGYTF.

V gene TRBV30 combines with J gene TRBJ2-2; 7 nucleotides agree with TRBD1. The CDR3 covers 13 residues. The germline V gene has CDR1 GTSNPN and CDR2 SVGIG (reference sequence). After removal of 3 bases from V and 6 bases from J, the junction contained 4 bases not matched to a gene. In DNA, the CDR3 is TGTGCCTGGAGCGACAGGGCCCCCGGGGAGCTGTTTTTT. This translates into CAWSDRAPGELFF.